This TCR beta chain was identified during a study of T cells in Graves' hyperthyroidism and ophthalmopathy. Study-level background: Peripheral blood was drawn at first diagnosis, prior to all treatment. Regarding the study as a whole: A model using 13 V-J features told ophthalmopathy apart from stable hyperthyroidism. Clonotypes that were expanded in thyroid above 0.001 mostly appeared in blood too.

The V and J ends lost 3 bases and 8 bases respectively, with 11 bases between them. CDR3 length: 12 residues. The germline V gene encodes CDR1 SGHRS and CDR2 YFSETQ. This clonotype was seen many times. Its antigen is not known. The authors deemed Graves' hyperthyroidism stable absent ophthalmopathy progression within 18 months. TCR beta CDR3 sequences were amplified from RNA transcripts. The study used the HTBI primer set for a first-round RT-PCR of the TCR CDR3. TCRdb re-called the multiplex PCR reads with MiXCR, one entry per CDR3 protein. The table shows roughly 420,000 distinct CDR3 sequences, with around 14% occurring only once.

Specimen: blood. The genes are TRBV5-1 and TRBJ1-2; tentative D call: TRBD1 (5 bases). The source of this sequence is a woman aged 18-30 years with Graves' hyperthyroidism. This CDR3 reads CASSWQGDGYTF. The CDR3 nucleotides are TGCGCCAGCAGCTGGCAGGGAGACGGCTACACCTTC.